This TCR beta chain was retrieved from a study of blood T cell repertoires in COVID-19 (dated by TCRdb to 2020 to 2022). Study-wide context: Samples from collaborators originated in the United States, Italy and Spain and spanned both the acute and convalescent phases of COVID-19. The prospective study material was composed of cDNA or gDNA derived from T cells, B-cell-depleted T cells, or PBMCs. Subjects who had been exposed to COVID-19, were actively infected with it, or had recovered from it provided the deeply sampled blood TCRbeta repertoires that made up the dataset. The repertoires were released in a freely available public database meant as a resource for research on the immune response to SARS-CoV-2. Samples were obtained from the ongoing ImmuneRACE study (first 160 participants) and from roughly 1,300 subjects provided by 6 global collaborators. A de-identified subject ID, COVID-19 status, age in years and sex were almost always included in the sample metadata. Where available, HLA class I and class II types were obtained from metadata supplied by the sample provider rather than from assay-based typing. General study outcomes and caveats: Clinical and demographic metadata were provided uncurated, with the amount varying by source and participant.

Worth noting for this clone: No antigen is known for it. Base qualities are not at hand, and no much larger clone is one base apart.

Whole blood was collected in K2EDTA tubes by collaborating institutions according to the institutions' own protocols. For TCRbeta analysis, collaborators shipped samples as frozen whole blood, isolated PBMCs, or DNA extracted from either of those sample types. The CDR3 measures 13 amino acids from cysteine to phenylalanine. Only CDR3 DNA remains: 39 bases, in frame from the first base. The germline V gene provides CDR1 SGHVS and CDR2 FQNEAQ. After removal of 9 bases from V and 8 bases from J, the junction retains 9 bases not matched to a gene. The immunoSEQ Assay, a bias-controlled multiplex PCR, was used to amplify TCRbeta CDR3 regions from genomic DNA. On the authors' methods: Nucleated cell counts per sample were estimated from amplification of reference gene primers within the assay. To quantify the absolute abundance of each unique TCRbeta CDR3 rearrangement, sequence reads were collapsed and filtered. For each sample, productive Simpson clonality was calculated by taking the square root of Simpson's diversity index across productive rearrangements. Not all clones reach the TCRdb copy of this immuneACCESS table, which keeps in-frame sequences only. Checked studies attribute under half of the gap to unresolved V genes and leave the rest unexplained. V, J and clone size reflect that table, while D and trimming were determined from the DNA. For this sample there are about 190,000 clones; roughly nine tenths appear just once. Together, the top ten hold approximately 1.1% of the sample.

This TCR was sampled from a man aged 25 to 40 with acute or convalescent COVID-19. The source material was peripheral blood. The sequence joins TRBV7-8 to TRBJ2-1; TRBD2 lines up with 8 middle nucleotides. CDR3 reads: CASARREGDEQFF. At the DNA level, the sequence is TGTGCCAGTGCTCGACGGGAGGGGGATGAGCAGTTCTTC.